Here is one TCR beta chain with its context. What it binds is not known. Germline assignment: CDR1 SGHNT and CDR2 YENEEA. This CDR3 has 19 amino acids. Via template switching, UMIs carrying a 6-nucleotide sample barcode were introduced. Following a re-call of the 5' RACE reads, TCRdb has one entry per CDR3 protein and lacks DNA. The table lists about 99,000 distinct CDR3 sequences. This specimen belongs to a study of monozygotic twins with inflammatory bowel disease. Points from the study as a whole: Differing T cell subtypes remained indistinguishable.

Collection yielded roughly 2.3 ml of blood per donor. The clonotype originates from a human donor with ulcerative colitis or Crohn's disease, or a healthy co-twin of an affected twin (not recorded which). The V gene is TRBV11-3, the J gene TRBJ2-1; checking the TCRdb D call of TRBD2 is not possible without DNA. The sequenced sample consisted of blood. Here the CDR3 reads CASSLPRETSGRKHNEQFF.